One and the same sample provided the 26 T cell receptor beta chains below, sequenced in a study of T cell repertoires in aging, cancer and after chemotherapy. Amplification of TCR beta used genomic DNA extracted from peripheral blood. Multiplex touch-down PCR with TRB-A/B primers amplified rearranged V-D-J TRB sequences. TCRdb re-called the multiplex PCR reads through MiXCR, storing one row per CDR3 protein. The sample lists 450 to 550 distinct CDR3 sequences; about 30% were seen once. The specimen was blood. The receptors derive from a human donor with a blood cancer.

This clonotype is deemed large (0.1 to 1%). The chain recombines TRBV19 with TRBJ1-6; unclear D gene. Trimming took 6 bases from V and 7 from J, leaving 4 bases between them. The V gene's germline CDR1 is LNHDA and CDR2 SQIVND (reference sequence). This CDR3 is built from 11 residues. CDR3 amino acids: CASSANSPLHF. CDR3 DNA: TGTGCCAGTAGCGCAAATTCACCCCTCCACTTT.

By its share, this clonotype is large. The chain is built from TRBV7-9 and TRBJ2-1; possible D gene TRBD2, 5 bases. Germline CDR1 and CDR2: SEHNR and FQNEAQ (reference sequence). V was pared by 2 bases and J by 7 bases, with 18 bases between. This CDR3 has 16 amino acids. CDR3 sequence (DNA): TGTGCCAGCAGCTTAAGGGTCCGGGGAGAAAAGAATGAGCAGTTCTTC. Protein: CASSLRVRGEKNEQFF.

The chain recombines TRBV29-1 with TRBJ2-7; D is unresolved. Germline loops: CDR1 SQVTM, CDR2 ANQGSEA. The CDR3 loop spans 12 amino acids. The V end lost 7 bases, the J end lost 4 bases, and 14 bases lay between the germline ends. The CDR3 reads CSAPAARYEQYF. CDR3 in DNA: TGCAGCGCCCCGGCGGCGAGGTACGAGCAGTACTTC.

By sample fraction, this clonotype is large (0.1 to 1%). The chain is built from TRBV7-9 and TRBJ2-2; 8 nucleotides align to TRBD1. The CDR3 has 14 residues. Looked up from germline, CDR1 is SEHNR and CDR2 is FQNEAQ (reference sequence). V gave up 5 bases and J gave up 7 bases; unmatched junction bases: 6. In DNA form, the CDR3 reads TGTGCCAGCAGCCTCGGACAGGGCGACGGGGAGCTGTTTTTT. This translates into CASSLGQGDGELFF.

A few counts support this clonotype. CDR3 in DNA: TGTGCCAGCAGCTTTACAGGGAGGAACACTGAAGCTTTCTTT. Residues: CASSFTGRNTEAFF. This chain uses TRBV28 with TRBJ1-1; a possible D gene is TRBD1 (6 bases). Trimming removed 6 bases at V and 1 base at J, with 12 bases between. The CDR3 loop spans 14 amino acids. Per germline, CDR1 MDHEN and CDR2 SYDVKM.

Judged by abundance, this clonotype is medium-sized. The chain couples TRBV11-2 to TRBJ2-3, with D possibly matching TRBD2 (5 bases). The V end lost 6 bases, the J end lost 0 bases, and 16 bases lay between the germline ends. Germline V gives CDR1 SGHAT, CDR2 FQNNGV. This CDR3 comprises 16 residues. The DNA of the CDR3 is TGTGCCAGCAGACCTTCTCTGACGGGAAGCACAGATACGCAGTATTTT. Translating gives CASRPSLTGSTDTQYF.

In its sample, this clonotype is large. V usage is TRBV6-1 and J usage is TRBJ2-3; TRBD2 aligns across 12 bases. The CDR3 covers 15 residues. V was clipped by 2 bases and J by 4 bases; unmatched bases: 1. Germline CDR1 and CDR2: MNHNS and SASEGT. Written as DNA, the CDR3 is TGTGCCAGCAGTGAACTAGCGGGAGGGCCAGATACGCAGTATTTT. Protein product: CASSELAGGPDTQYF.

The rearrangement links TRBV6-4 to TRBJ2-3, with TRBD2 identical over 10 bases. CDR1 is MRHNA and CDR2 is SNTAGT in the germline V gene. There are 15 residues in the CDR3. The ends lost 2 bases at V and 2 bases at J; junction bases unmatched: 1. CDR3 loop: CASSDTSGVTDTQYF. Written as DNA, the CDR3 is TGTGCCAGCAGTGACACTAGCGGGGTCACAGATACGCAGTATTTT.

This clonotype is medium-sized. This chain links TRBV12-3 or TRBV12-4 with TRBJ2-5; D tentatively fits TRBD1 or TRBD2 (5 bases each). The CDR3 loop spans 13 amino acids. Trimming shortened V by 10 bases and J by 2 bases, and 14 bases separated the two germline ends. The DNA for the CDR3 is TGTGCCACTCAACCGGGGCCTCAAGAGACCCAGTACTTC. It encodes CATQPGPQETQYF.

In its sample, this clonotype is large. V and J are TRBV19 and TRBJ1-2, with D unclear. The length of the CDR3 is 12 residues. Germline CDR1 and CDR2: LNHDA and SQIVND (reference sequence). The V end lost 0 bases, the J end lost 4 bases, and 3 bases lay between the germline ends. DNA of the CDR3: TGTGCCAGTAGTATAGACACCTATGGCTACACCTTC. It translates to CASSIDTYGYTF.

In its sample, this clonotype ranks as large. The CDR3 nucleotides read TGTGCCAGCAACCCGGCACGGGGGAATCAGCCCCAGCATTTT. It translates to CASNPARGNQPQHF. V and J are TRBV6-5 and TRBJ1-5; D is possibly TRBD1 (5 bases). Trimming shortened V by 7 bases and J by 4 bases, and 14 bases separated the two germline ends. This CDR3 is 14 amino acids long. The germline CDR1 and CDR2 sequences are MNHEY and SVGAGI.

This clonotype counts as large. V gene TRBV19 combines with J gene TRBJ1-1; D not certain. Germline lookup yields CDR1 LNHDA and CDR2 SQIVND (reference sequence). Trimming shortened V by 4 bases and J by 1 base, and 13 bases separated the two germline ends. This CDR3 region has 15 residues. The CDR3 sequence is CASSTRRVSNTEAFF. The CDR3 DNA sequence: TGTGCCAGTAGTACCCGAAGAGTTTCGAACACTGAAGCTTTCTTT.

This clonotype has a handful of counts. The chain joins TRBV5-1 to TRBJ2-2; TRBD1 aligns across 9 bases. The V segment lost 4 bases and the J segment 7 bases; nucleotides outside the gene matches: 5. The CDR3 runs to 14 residues. Germline V lookup: CDR1 SGHRS, CDR2 YFSETQ. Here the CDR3 DNA reads TGCGCCAGCAGCCCGGGACAGGGCGTCGGGGAGCTGTTTTTT. As protein: CASSPGQGVGELFF. Using reference TRBV5-1 and TRBJ2-2 for the parts outside the CDR3, the full variable domain is KAGVTQTPRYLIKTRGQQVTLSCSPISGHRSVSWYQQTPGQGLQFLFEYFSETQRNKGNFPGRFSGRQFSNSRSEMNVSTLELGDSALYLCASSPGQGVGELFFGEGSRLTVL.

Relative to its sample, this clonotype is medium-sized (0.01 to 0.1%). The V and J genes are TRBV5-4 and TRBJ1-6, with D uncertain. Germline V gene lookup returns CDR1 SGHNT and CDR2 YYREEE (reference sequence). CDR3 length: 13 residues. Trimming stripped 4 bases from V and 7 bases from J, with 9 bases between. CDR3 sequence: CASSVTENSPLHF. For the CDR3, the DNA is TGTGCCAGCAGCGTAACAGAGAATTCACCCCTCCACTTT.

Within the sample, this clonotype is large. The rearrangement links TRBV6-1 to TRBJ2-3; 9 positions agree with TRBD1. Trimming removed 5 bases from V and 3 bases from J; junction bases left unmatched: 12. The CDR3 loop spans 17 amino acids. Per the germline V gene, CDR1 is MNHNS and CDR2 is SASEGT. The CDR3 reads CASSSRQGGLSTDTQYF. The CDR3 DNA sequence: TGTGCCAGCAGTTCTAGACAGGGGGGATTAAGTACAGATACGCAGTATTTT.

The chain combines TRBV2 with TRBJ1-1; D is unclear. The CDR3 contains 12 residues. The V gene's germline CDR1 is SNHLY and CDR2 FYNNEI. V lost 3 bases, J lost 6 bases, and 8 bases lay in between. CDR3 DNA: TGTGCCAGCAGTGAGGTGGGTGCTGAAGCTTTCTTT. It encodes CASSEVGAEAFF.

The chain is built from TRBV9 and TRBJ2-3, with 8 bases matching TRBD2. Germline loops: CDR1 SGDLS, CDR2 YYNGEE. The trim removed 0 bases at V and 6 bases at J, leaving 3 bases unmatched. CDR3 size: 14 residues. The CDR3 spells CASSVAGLEDTQYF. In DNA form, the CDR3 reads TGTGCCAGCAGCGTAGCGGGACTAGAGGATACGCAGTATTTT.

This rearrangement joins TRBV7-6 to TRBJ1-1; D not resolved. Germline V CDR1 and CDR2: SGHVS, FNYEAQ. CDR3 length: 15 amino acids. In DNA, the CDR3 is TGTGAAAGCAGCTTAGCGATCGACGGGAAAGGTGAAGCTTTCTTT. Translating gives CESSLAIDGKGEAFF. Combining the CDR3 with reference TRBV7-6 and TRBJ1-1 gives the whole variable domain GAGVSQSPRYKVTKRGQDVALRCDPISGHVSLYWYRQALGQGPEFLTYFNYEAQQDKSGLPNDRFSAERPEGSISTLTIQRTEQRDSAMYRCESSLAIDGKGEAFFGQGTRLTVV.

V is TRBV24-1 and J is TRBJ2-1; a weak D match, TRBD2 (6 bases). The V gene's germline CDR1 is KGHDR and CDR2 SFDVKD. V was pared by 7 bases and J by 5 bases, with 11 bases between. The CDR3 spans 13 residues. CDR3 nucleotide sequence: TGTGCCACCAGAGGAGGGGCGGACAATGAGCAGTTCTTC. Its translation is CATRGGADNEQFF.

Relative to its sample, this clonotype is large (0.1 to 1%). The V gene is TRBV15, the J gene TRBJ1-1, with D possibly TRBD1 on 5 matching bases. The germline V and J ends were trimmed by 5 bases and 5 bases, with 12 bases remaining between them. This CDR3 has 13 residues. Germline V gene data show CDR1 as LNHNV and CDR2 as YYDKDF (reference sequence). The CDR3 loop is CATSSWDGTEAFF. The CDR3 coding sequence is TGTGCCACCAGCTCCTGGGACGGAACTGAAGCTTTCTTT.

This clonotype appeared a few times. The rearrangement joins TRBV11-1 to TRBJ2-2, with 12 nucleotides matching TRBD2. J lost 7 bases, V lost 3 bases, and 9 bases had no gene match. CDR3 length: 17 residues. The germline gives CDR1 SGHAT, CDR2 FQDESV (reference sequence). CDR3 residues: CASSLVSSGRAHGELFF. CDR3 sequence (DNA): TGTGCCAGCAGCTTGGTGTCTAGCGGGAGGGCCCACGGGGAGCTGTTTTTT.

This clonotype is termed medium-sized. The chain links TRBV27 to TRBJ1-1; D gene ambiguous. The CDR3 has 14 residues. The germline V gene has CDR1 MNHEY and CDR2 SMNVEV (reference sequence). The germline V and J ends were trimmed by 6 bases and 6 bases, with 17 bases remaining between them. The DNA of the CDR3 is TGTGCCAGCAGGAAAGCACAGATGACTGCTGAAGCTTTCTTT. This codes for CASRKAQMTAEAFF.

This clonotype was picked up a small number of times. This CDR3 is missing its conserved last phenylalanine or tryptophan, likely due to a read error. Because the CDR3's place on the DNA is in doubt, the DNA is left out and the CDR3 is given as listed by TCRdb. This rearrangement joins TRBV4-3 to TRBJ2-6; the tabulated D call, TRBD2, remains unverified against the DNA. Both ends counted, the CDR3 spans 8 residues. Germline values: CDR1 LGHNA, CDR2 YSLEER. This CDR3 reads CASSQASG.

The chain links TRBV6-5 to TRBJ2-7, with D possibly being TRBD1 or TRBD2 (5 bases each). V was pared by 2 bases and J by 4 bases, with 12 bases between. CDR3 length: 14 residues. The germline CDR1 and CDR2 sequences are MNHEY and SVGAGI. The CDR3 nucleotides read TGTGCCAGCAGTTACGGTGAGGGGAAGTACGAGCAGTACTTC. Translated, it gives CASSYGEGKYEQYF.

This rearrangement joins TRBV6-5 to TRBJ2-3; D gene unclear. V dropped 3 bases and J dropped 5 bases, with 12 bases sitting between them. The CDR3 totals 14 residues. CDR1 and CDR2 from the germline V gene are MNHEY and SVGAGI. DNA of the CDR3: TGTGCCAGCAGTTATTCCGGGCCAGGAGATACGCAGTATTTT. It specifies CASSYSGPGDTQYF.

The rearrangement joins TRBV13 to TRBJ2-1; D remains unclear. The germline gives CDR1 PRHDT, CDR2 FYEKMQ (reference sequence). The germline V and J ends were trimmed by 5 bases and 4 bases, with 18 bases remaining between them. The CDR3 has 16 amino acids. The CDR3 loop reads CASSKPRSDGYNEQFF. The CDR3 nucleotides are TGTGCCAGCAGCAAGCCACGAAGCGACGGATACAATGAGCAGTTCTTC. The full variable domain, in which reference TRBV13 and TRBJ2-1 provide the parts outside the CDR3, is AAGVIQSPRHLIKEKRETATLKCYPIPRHDTVYWYQQGPGQDPQFLISFYEKMQSDKGSIPDRFSAQQFSDYHSELNMSSLELGDSALYFCASSKPRSDGYNEQFFGPGTRLTVL.